These T cell receptor beta chains were read from a single sample in a study of T cells in tumors after PD-1 blockade. Sequenced by immunoSEQ multiplex PCR; TCRdb stores in-frame clones only, minus some. The sample shows 55,000 to 65,000 clones, around four fifths of them seen only once. The specimen comprised PBMCs, sampled before anti-PD-1 treatment. These receptors originate from a human donor with basal cell carcinoma. CDR3s include the opening cysteine and the closing phenylalanine or tryptophan. D genes are given only for firm matches. Clone sizes are given selectively: once, few, many, or a class where the clone is expanded.

D gene,J gene,V gene,clone size,CDR3 DNA,CDR3 protein
-,TRBJ1-4,TRBV9,-,TGTGCCAGCAGCGGGACAGTTGCAACTAATGAAAAACTGTTTTTT,CASSGTVATNEKLFF
TRBD2,TRBJ2-3,TRBV3-1/TRBV3-2,-,TGTGCCAGCAGCGAACTAGCGGGGGGAGGGATCGGAGATACGCAGTATTTT,CASSELAGGGIGDTQYF
-,TRBJ1-4,TRBV6-5,-,TGTGCCAGCAGCTACGGGGGAGGGCCTTGGACCGAAAAACTGTTTTTT,CASSYGGGPWTEKLFF
TRBD1,TRBJ1-3,TRBV2,few,TGTGCCAGCAGTGGGACAGGGGGCGGAAACACCATATATTTT,CASSGTGGGNTIYF
-,TRBJ2-1,TRBV7-9,-,TGTGCCAGCAGCTTAGAAGTCTATGAGCAGTTCTTC,CASSLEVYEQFF
-,TRBJ2-7,TRBV3-1/TRBV3-2,-,TGTGCCAGCAGCCAATTCAAGGGGTGGGGCTACGAGCAGTACTTC,CASSQFKGWGYEQYF
-,TRBJ1-4,TRBV6-6,few,TGTGCCAGCAGTGCCGGGGGGGTTTGGCGCGAAAAACTGTTTTTT,CASSAGGVWREKLFF
-,TRBJ1-1,TRBV7-9,-,TGTGCCAGCGGCACGGACACTGAAGCTTTCTTT,CASGTDTEAFF
-,TRBJ1-5,TRBV16,-,TGTGCCAGCAGCCAATCGGCGGACTTCCAGGGGCATTTT,CASSQSADFQGHF
TRBD1,TRBJ2-7,TRBV5-8,-,TGTGCCAGCAGCTCATCCGACAGGGTGGCCTACGAGCAGTACTTC,CASSSSDRVAYEQYF
-,TRBJ1-2,TRBV3-1/TRBV3-2,-,TGTGCCAGCAGCCAAGAATCAGCCCGGGGGGGCTACACCTTC,CASSQESARGGYTF
TRBD2,TRBJ2-1,TRBV2,-,TGTGCCAGCAGTCTCCTAGCGGGGGGCCGGGATGAGCAGTTCTTC,CASSLLAGGRDEQFF
-,TRBJ2-1,TRBV7-2,-,TGTGCCAGCAGCCAAGGGGAGACTTGGAGGGATGAGCAGTTCTTC,CASSQGETWRDEQFF
-,TRBJ1-2,TRBV5-1,medium-sized,TGCGCCAGCAGCTTGCTTGGGGGGCAAGGCTATGGCTACACCTTC,CASSLLGGQGYGYTF